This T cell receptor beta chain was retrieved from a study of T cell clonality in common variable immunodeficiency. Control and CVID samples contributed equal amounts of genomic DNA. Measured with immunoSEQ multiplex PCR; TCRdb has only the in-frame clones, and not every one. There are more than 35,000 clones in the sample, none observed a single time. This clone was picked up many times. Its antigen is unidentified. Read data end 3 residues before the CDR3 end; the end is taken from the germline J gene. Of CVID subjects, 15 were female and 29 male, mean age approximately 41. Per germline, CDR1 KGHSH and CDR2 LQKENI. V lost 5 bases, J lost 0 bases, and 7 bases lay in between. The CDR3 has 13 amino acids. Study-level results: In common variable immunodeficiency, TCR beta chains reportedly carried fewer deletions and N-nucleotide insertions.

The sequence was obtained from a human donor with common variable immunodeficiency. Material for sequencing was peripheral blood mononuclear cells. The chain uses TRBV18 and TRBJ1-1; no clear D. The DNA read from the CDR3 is TGTGCCAGCTCAACCGCTATGAACACTGAA. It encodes CASSTAMNTE. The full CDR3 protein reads CASSTAMNTEAFF.